This T cell receptor beta chain derives from a study of blood T cell repertoires in COVID-19. Whole-study context: COVID-19 samples, acute and convalescent, were from the United States, Italy and Spain. In each case, the material was cDNA or gDNA derived from T cells, B-cell-depleted T cells, or PBMCs.

In the original processing: The assay estimated nucleated cells by amplifying reference gene primers. Produced via immunoSEQ multiplex PCR; TCRdb's table is partial and in-frame only. The V and J calls and the clone size are those of that table, but D and trimming were determined from the DNA. The table includes 250,000 to 350,000 clones, 70% to 90% detected once. The CDR3 totals 16 residues. Germline values: CDR1 SNHLY, CDR2 FYNNEI. Trimming took 3 bases from V and 7 from J, leaving 18 bases between them. Seattle patient enrollment occurred during active infection, with longitudinal follow-up thereafter.

The clonotype was recovered from a woman aged 45-59 years with COVID-19, enrolled during active disease. Sequenced input: peripheral blood. V is TRBV2 and J is TRBJ1-4; D may be TRBD1 (5 bases). The DNA of the CDR3 is TGTGCCAGCAGTGACTATCAGGGATGGGGTCTTGAAAAACTGTTTTTT. Amino acids: CASSDYQGWGLEKLFF.